A selection of T cell receptor beta chains follows, all from one sample in a study of technical replicates of blood from a few donors. Method: immunoSEQ multiplex PCR; TCRdb's copy keeps in-frame clones and lacks some. The sample includes some 66,000 clones, roughly 98% seen only once; the top ten take about 0.16%. The sequencing sample was made of T cells isolated from PBMCs. The receptors originated from a human donor in good health. The CDR3 runs from the conserved cysteine through the conserved F or W. The D gene is left open where the match is weak.

TRBD2,TRBV11-3,TRBJ2-3,TGTGCCAGCAGCATCACTAGCGGCAGCACAGATACGCAGTATTTT,CASSITSGSTDTQYF
-,TRBV14,TRBJ1-2,TGTGCCAGCAGCCAAGACTTCACGCGGGGATATGGCTACACCTTC,CASSQDFTRGYGYTF
TRBD2,TRBV5-6,TRBJ2-7,TGTGCCAGCAGCCACGGGACTTGGAGGGAGGGCCCTCGGGGCGAGCAGTACTTC,CASSHGTWREGPRGEQYF
TRBD1,TRBV7-3,TRBJ2-2,TGTGCCAGCAGCCCTCACAGGGGCGGGGAGCTGTTTTTT,CASSPHRGGELFF
-,TRBV7-9,TRBJ1-1,TGTGCCAGCAGTCTAGGTACTGAAGCTTTCTTT,CASSLGTEAFF
-,TRBV15,TRBJ1-2,TGTGCCACCAGCAGAGAGGAGGGGCCAAACGATAACTATGGCTACACCTTC,CATSREEGPNDNYGYTF
-,TRBV23-1,TRBJ2-1,TGCGCCAGCAGTCAATGCCAGTTTTACAATGAGCAGTTCTTC,CASSQCQFYNEQFF
TRBD1,TRBV2,TRBJ1-5,TGTGCCAGCAGAGGGGACAGGGGTTATCAGCCCCAGCATTTT,CASRGDRGYQPQHF
TRBD1,TRBV6-6,TRBJ2-7,TGTGCCAGCAGTTCCGGACAGGGTTCAAACCTTTACGAGCAGTACTTC,CASSSGQGSNLYEQYF
TRBD1,TRBV19,TRBJ1-2,TGTGCCAGTAGCAGGGGGCTATATGGCTACACCTTC,CASSRGLYGYTF
-,TRBV4-1,TRBJ2-5,TGCGCCAGCAGCCATTCAATCCAAGAGACCCAGTACTTC,CASSHSIQETQYF
-,TRBV5-1,TRBJ2-7,TGCGCCAGCAGCTTGGCAGGGGAGGGATACGAGCAGTACTTC,CASSLAGEGYEQYF
-,TRBV2,TRBJ2-6,TGTGCCAGCAGACCTAAAGGGGTGATGACGACCTCTGGGGCCAACGTCCTGACTTTC,CASRPKGVMTTSGANVLTF
-,TRBV7-9,TRBJ2-4,TGTGCCAGCAGCTGGGACTTAGCCAAAAACATTCAGTACTTC,CASSWDLAKNIQYF
TRBD2,TRBV11-2,TRBJ2-7,TGTGCCAGCAGCAGCTCTAGCGGGGGATACGAGCAGTACTTC,CASSSSSGGYEQYF
-,TRBV6-1,TRBJ2-5,TGTGCCAGCATCCGGGGGACTCGGAGGTCAGAGACCCAGTACTTC,CASIRGTRRSETQYF
-,TRBV4-1,TRBJ2-3,TGCGCCAGCAGCCAAATCTTAGTCGATACGCAGTATTTT,CASSQILVDTQYF
TRBD1,TRBV27,TRBJ2-7,TGTGCCAGCAGTTCCCGACCGGGACAGGGTGAATACGAGCAGTACTTC,CASSSRPGQGEYEQYF
TRBD1,TRBV4-1,TRBJ2-7,TGCGCCAGCAGCTCAAGGGCGACAGGGGGCCAACCGGGCCTCTACGAGCAGTACTTC,CASSSRATGGQPGLYEQYF
-,TRBV29-1,TRBJ1-2,TGCAGCGTTGACGTGGCCAACTATGGCTACACCTTC,CSVDVANYGYTF